The TCR beta chain described here comes from a study of T cell responses to AZD1222 COVID-19 vaccine (dated by TCRdb to 2020 to 2023). About the investigation overall: TCR sequencing was performed for 230 to 250 trial participants, of whom around 200 were given two doses of AZD1222 and some 26 were given two doses of MenACWY control vaccine. Trial participants were enrolled by age into 18-55, 56-69 and 70-plus year subgroups, with approximately 160, 26 and 62 TCR-sequenced participants respectively. Paper-wide results and their limitations: Most participants were white British and females outnumbered males, and the authors suggested that clonal diversity may have been underestimated. Only 5 to 7 AZD1222 recipients were SARS-CoV-2 seropositive at baseline, limiting conclusions about previously exposed vaccinees. The vaccine-associated CD4 TCRs covered the entire spike protein, and the dominant responses fell in regions 160-218 and 743-854. No day 14 peak-response samples were available, so repertoires were characterized only after the peak T cell response. After two AZD1222 doses, spike-specific TCR breadth and depth were significantly higher than at day 0 and than in MenACWY recipients. Reportedly, almost half of the unique spike-specific TCRs recognized epitopes lying outside the regions that are mutated in the B.1.351 and B.1.1.7 variants. In the small 56-69-year group, the increase in depth fell short of significance, most likely because of low power.

A distance of 20 bases separates the germline ends of V and J, which lose 4 bases and 6 bases respectively. The CDR3 contains 16 residues, cysteine and phenylalanine counted. This entry keeps only the CDR3 DNA: 48 bases, framed from base 1. Reading the germline V gene gives CDR1 SGHAT and CDR2 FQNNGV. Read against the paper, the sample's time point label means: baseline before first vaccination. The sample's treatment or condition, from its label and the paper: meningococcal conjugate vaccine given as trial control. The vaccinee samples were drawn from two UK trials, COV001 and COV002, one of which was a single-blind randomized controlled phase 2/3 trial testing AZD1222 (ChAdOx1 nCoV-19) in healthy adults. For TCRbeta chain sequencing, PBMC samples from trial participants were taken at day 0 and at day 28 after the second dose. The CDR3 regions of human TCRbeta chains were analyzed by immunosequencing. In the source study's methods: TCRs in the repertoires were compared against a reference library of SARS-CoV-2-specific TCRs that had been generated with the MIRA antigen-specificity platform. Breadth was defined as the fraction of unique TCRs that were SARS-CoV-2-associated. Depth was defined as the fraction of total T cells that were SARS-CoV-2-associated. Using the MIRA data, each spike-specific TCR was mapped to the spike region that the TCR reacts to and placed in a CD4 or CD8 class. Log10-transformed breadth and depth values were compared by one-way ANOVA with Sidak's multiple comparisons tests. What TCRdb holds here is the immuneACCESS table cut down to in-frame rearrangements. Part of the clones is not present; checked against another copy, under half of the missing clones reflect an unresolved V gene, and the others are unexplained. The DNA was the basis for D and trimming; V, J and clone size are from that table. This sample lists approximately 89,000 clones; under 95% were detected once. The leading ten clones occupy 4.5% of the sample.

As regards this clone: Its antigen target is currently unknown. Qualities for individual bases were not recorded, and no much larger clone is one base off.

The rearranged segments are TRBV11-2 and TRBJ2-3; the D gene identity is not certain. This specimen was peripheral blood, taken on day 0 of MenACWY control vaccination. The sequence was collected from an adult in good health. The DNA sequence reads TGTGCCAGCAGCTCCGTAGACGTTCCCGACGCGGATACGCAGTATTTT. It specifies CASSSVDVPDADTQYF.